Sequencing of this T cell receptor beta chain was carried out in a study of T cells in Graves' hyperthyroidism and ophthalmopathy. Study in general: Upon initial diagnosis and before any treatment, peripheral blood was collected.

This clonotype was detected only a few times. Antigen: not known. Study conclusions and caveats: Ophthalmopathy was told apart from stable hyperthyroidism by a 13 V-J model. Clonotypes that were expanded in thyroid above 0.001 mostly appeared in blood too.

RNA transcripts yielded amplified TCR beta CDR3 regions. Researchers ran a first-round RT-PCR on the TCR CDR3 using the HTBI primer set. TCRdb reprocessed the multiplex PCR reads via MiXCR and lists one record per CDR3 protein. The data hold about 360,000 distinct CDR3 sequences, with around 13% observed a single time. Together with thyroid ultrasound, orbital computed tomography, serum thyroxine and TRAb, clinical symptoms were used for diagnoses. The CDR3 extends over 16 amino acids. The V gene lost 0 bases and the J gene lost 0 bases, with 12 bases spanning the gap. CDR1 and CDR2 (germline): MNHNY, SVGAGI (reference sequence).

The material sequenced was blood. The rearrangement joins TRBV6-6 to TRBJ2-7, with D possibly matching TRBD2 (5 bases). This sequence originates from a woman younger than 30 with Graves' hyperthyroidism. DNA of the CDR3: TGTGCCAGCAGTTACTCGATCGGAGCGGCCTCCTACGAGCAGTACTTC. Translating it yields CASSYSIGAASYEQYF.